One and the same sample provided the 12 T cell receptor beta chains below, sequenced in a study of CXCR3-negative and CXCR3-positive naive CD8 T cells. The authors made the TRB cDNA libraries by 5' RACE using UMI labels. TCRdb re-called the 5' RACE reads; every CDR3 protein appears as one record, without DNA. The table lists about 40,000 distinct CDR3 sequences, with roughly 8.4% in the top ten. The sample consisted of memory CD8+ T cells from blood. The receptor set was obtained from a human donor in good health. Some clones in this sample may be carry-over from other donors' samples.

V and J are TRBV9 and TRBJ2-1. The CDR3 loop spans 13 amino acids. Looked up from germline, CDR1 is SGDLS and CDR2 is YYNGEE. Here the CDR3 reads CASSVGDGDEQFF.

The CDR3 loop reads CASSSQGGLESYTF. V is TRBV7-3 and J is TRBJ1-2; without DNA, the TCRdb call of TRBD1 cannot be checked. The germline V gene has CDR1 SGHTA and CDR2 FQGTGA. This CDR3 is built from 14 residues.

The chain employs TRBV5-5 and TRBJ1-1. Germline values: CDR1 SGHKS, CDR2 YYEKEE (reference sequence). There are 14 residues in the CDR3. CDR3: CASSLNRMNTEAFF.

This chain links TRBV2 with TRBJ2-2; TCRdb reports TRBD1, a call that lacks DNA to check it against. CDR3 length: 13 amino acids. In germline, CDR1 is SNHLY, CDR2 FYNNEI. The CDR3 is CASTQGAGGELFF.

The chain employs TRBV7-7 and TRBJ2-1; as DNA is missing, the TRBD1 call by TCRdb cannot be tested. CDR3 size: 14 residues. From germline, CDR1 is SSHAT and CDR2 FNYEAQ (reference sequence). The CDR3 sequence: CASSRGQGVNEQFF.

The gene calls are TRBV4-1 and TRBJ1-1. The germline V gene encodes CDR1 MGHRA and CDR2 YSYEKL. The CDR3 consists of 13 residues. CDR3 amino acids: CASSQDVDTEAFF.

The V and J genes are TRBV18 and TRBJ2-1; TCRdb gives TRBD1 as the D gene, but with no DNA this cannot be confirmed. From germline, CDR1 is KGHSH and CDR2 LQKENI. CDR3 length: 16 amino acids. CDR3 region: CASSNSGTGGYNEQFF. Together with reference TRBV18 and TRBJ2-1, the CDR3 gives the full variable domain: NAGVMQNPRHLVRRRGQEARLRCSPMKGHSHVYWYRQLPEEGLKFMVYLQKENIIDESGMPKERFSAEFPKEGPSILRIQQVVRGDSAAYFCASSNSGTGGYNEQFFGPGTRLTVL.

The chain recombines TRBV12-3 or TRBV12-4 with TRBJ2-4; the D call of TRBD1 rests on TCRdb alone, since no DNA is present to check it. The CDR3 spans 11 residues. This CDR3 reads CASSPGNIQYF.

The CDR3 loop is CASKPTDRGAYNEQFF. This chain links TRBV12-3 or TRBV12-4 with TRBJ2-1; TCRdb's D call, TRBD1, is unchecked because there is no DNA. The CDR3 covers 16 residues.

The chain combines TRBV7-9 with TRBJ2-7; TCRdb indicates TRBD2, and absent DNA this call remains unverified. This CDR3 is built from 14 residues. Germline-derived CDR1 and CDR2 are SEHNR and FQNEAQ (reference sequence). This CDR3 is CASSLGGLRNEQYF.

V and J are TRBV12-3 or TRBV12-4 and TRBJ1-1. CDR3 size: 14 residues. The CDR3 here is CASSRSASRTEAFF.

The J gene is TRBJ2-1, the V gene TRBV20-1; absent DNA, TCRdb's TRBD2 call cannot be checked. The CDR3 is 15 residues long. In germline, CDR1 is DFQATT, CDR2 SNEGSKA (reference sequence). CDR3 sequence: CSASLERGGYNEQFF.